This T cell receptor (beta chain) comes out of a study of cytomegalovirus exposure and HLA in healthy donors. The PCR made use of 60 Vbeta and 13 Jbeta primers. This table comes from immunoSEQ multiplex PCR, and its TCRdb copy is limited to in-frame clones, with some not included. Here the sample spans roughly 99,000 clones, around 69% being singletons. CDR1 SEHNR and CDR2 FQNEAQ come from the germline V gene (reference sequence). There are 17 residues in the CDR3. Trimming shortened V by 0 bases and J by 4 bases, and 15 bases separated the two germline ends. The V gene is TRBV7-9, the J gene TRBJ2-2; D possibly corresponds to TRBD1 (6 bases). Sequenced material: PBMCs. The origin of this receptor is a man aged 18-30 years in good health and CMV-seronegative. The CDR3 coding sequence is TGTGCCAGCAGCTTAGCCCGGACAGATTGGGGCACCGGGGAGCTGTTTTTT. The encoded protein is CASSLARTDWGTGELFF.